These 4 T cell receptor beta chains came from one sample sequenced in a study of response to subunit inactivated influenza vaccine. TCRdb redid the calling of the RT-PCR reads with MiXCR, one entry per CDR3 protein. The data contain roughly 760,000 distinct CDR3 sequences, 21% of them singletons. This material consisted of PBMCs from blood, taken around 5 days after vaccination. The source of these receptors is a man in his fifties who received an inactivated influenza vaccine.

This clonotype was seen more than once but under ten times. The gene calls are TRBV28 and TRBJ1-1; D is perhaps TRBD1 (6 bases). The CDR3 totals 16 residues. Germline CDR1 reads MDHEN; CDR2 reads SYDVKM. With 2 bases removed from V and 4 bases from J, the gap between germline ends came to 17 bases. The CDR3 reads CASSLHSGGAVTEAFF. For the CDR3, the DNA is TGTGCCAGCAGTTTACACTCGGGGGGGGCGGTCACTGAAGCTTTCTTT.

This clonotype was seen many times. The V and J genes are TRBV7-2 and TRBJ2-7; 9 bases fit TRBD1. CDR3 length: 14 amino acids. The V gene's germline CDR1 is SGHTA and CDR2 FQGNSA. Unmatched junction bases numbered 5, after V lost 5 bases and J lost 3 bases. CDR3 in DNA: TGTGCCAGCAGCAGGGACAGGGCGCGCTACGAGCAGTACTTC. Its translation is CASSRDRARYEQYF. The entire variable domain, with the rest obtained from reference TRBV7-2 and TRBJ2-7, is as follows: GAGVSQSPSNKVTEKGKDVELRCDPISGHTALYWYRQSLGQGLEFLIYFQGNSAPDKSGLPSDRFSAERTGGSVSTLTIQRTQQEDSAVYLCASSRDRARYEQYFGPGTRLTVT.

This rearrangement joins TRBV2 to TRBJ1-6, with 8 bases aligning to TRBD1. CDR3 length equals 15 residues. Trimming at V came to 7 bases and at J to 5 bases, leaving 7 bases not matched to a gene. Germline V CDR1 and CDR2: SNHLY, FYNNEI. CDR3 sequence (DNA): TGTGCCAGCATGAGACAGGGGCTGGATAATTCACCCCTCCACTTT. Its translation: CASMRQGLDNSPLHF.

The chain uses TRBV28 and TRBJ2-2; D gene unclear. V was pared by 2 bases and J by 5 bases, with 6 bases between. The CDR3 spans 13 residues. Germline CDR1 reads MDHEN; CDR2 reads SYDVKM. The CDR3 sequence: CASSLTSTGELFF. The CDR3 DNA reads TGTGCCAGCAGTTTAACATCTACCGGGGAGCTGTTTTTT.